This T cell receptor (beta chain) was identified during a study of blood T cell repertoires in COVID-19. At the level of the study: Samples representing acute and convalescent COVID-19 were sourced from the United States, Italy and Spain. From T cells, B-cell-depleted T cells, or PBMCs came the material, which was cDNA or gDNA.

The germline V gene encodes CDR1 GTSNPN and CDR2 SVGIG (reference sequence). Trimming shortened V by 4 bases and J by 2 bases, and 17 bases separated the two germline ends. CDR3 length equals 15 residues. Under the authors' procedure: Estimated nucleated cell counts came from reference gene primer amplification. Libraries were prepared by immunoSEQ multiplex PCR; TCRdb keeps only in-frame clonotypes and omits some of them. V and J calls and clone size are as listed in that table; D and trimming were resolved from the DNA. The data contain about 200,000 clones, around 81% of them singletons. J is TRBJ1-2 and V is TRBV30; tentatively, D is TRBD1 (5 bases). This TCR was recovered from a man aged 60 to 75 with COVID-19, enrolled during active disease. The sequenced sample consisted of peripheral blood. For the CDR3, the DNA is TGTGCCTGGACCGGAGACAGACCGTCAAACTATGGCTACACCTTC. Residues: CAWTGDRPSNYGYTF.